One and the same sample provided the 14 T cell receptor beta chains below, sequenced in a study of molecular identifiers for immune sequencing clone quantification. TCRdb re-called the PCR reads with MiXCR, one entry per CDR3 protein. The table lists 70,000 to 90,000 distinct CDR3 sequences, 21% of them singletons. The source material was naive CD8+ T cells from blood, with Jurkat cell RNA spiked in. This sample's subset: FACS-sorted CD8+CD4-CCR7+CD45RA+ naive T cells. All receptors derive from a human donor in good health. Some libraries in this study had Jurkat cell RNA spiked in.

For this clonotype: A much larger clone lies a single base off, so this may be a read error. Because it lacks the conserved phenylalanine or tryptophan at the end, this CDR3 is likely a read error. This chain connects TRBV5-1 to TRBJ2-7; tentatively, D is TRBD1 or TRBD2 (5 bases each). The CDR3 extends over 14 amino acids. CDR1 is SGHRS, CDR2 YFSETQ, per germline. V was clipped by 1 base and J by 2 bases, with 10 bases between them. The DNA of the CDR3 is TGCGCCAGCAGCTTGTTCCAGGGAGCCTACGAGCAGTACTCC. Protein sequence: CASSLFQGAYEQYS.

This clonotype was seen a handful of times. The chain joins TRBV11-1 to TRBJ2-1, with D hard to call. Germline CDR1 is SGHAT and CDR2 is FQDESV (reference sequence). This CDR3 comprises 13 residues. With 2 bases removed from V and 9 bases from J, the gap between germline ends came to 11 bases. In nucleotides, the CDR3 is TGTGCCAGCAGCTTAAACTGGGTGGTTGAGCAGTTCTTC. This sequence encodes CASSLNWVVEQFF.

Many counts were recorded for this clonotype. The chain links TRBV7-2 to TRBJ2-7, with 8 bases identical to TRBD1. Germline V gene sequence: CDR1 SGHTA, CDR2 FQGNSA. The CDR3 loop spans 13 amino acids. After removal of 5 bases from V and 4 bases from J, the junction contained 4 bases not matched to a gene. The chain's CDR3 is CASSLTGEYEQYF. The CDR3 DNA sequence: TGTGCCAGCAGCCTGACAGGGGAGTACGAGCAGTACTTC.

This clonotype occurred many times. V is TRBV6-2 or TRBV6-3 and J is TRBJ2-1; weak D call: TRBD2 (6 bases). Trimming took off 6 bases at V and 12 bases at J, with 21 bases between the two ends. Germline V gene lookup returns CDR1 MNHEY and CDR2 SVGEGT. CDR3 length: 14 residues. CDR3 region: CASREWAGPAGQFF. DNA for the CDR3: TGTGCCAGCAGGGAATGGGCGGGACCCGCGGGGCAGTTCTTC.

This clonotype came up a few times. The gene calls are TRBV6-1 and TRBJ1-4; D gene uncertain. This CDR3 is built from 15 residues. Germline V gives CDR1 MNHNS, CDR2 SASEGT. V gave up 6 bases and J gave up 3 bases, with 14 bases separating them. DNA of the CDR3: TGTGCCAGCAGAGAGGGCGAAGTTGCTAATGAAAAACTGTTTTTT. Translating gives CASREGEVANEKLFF.

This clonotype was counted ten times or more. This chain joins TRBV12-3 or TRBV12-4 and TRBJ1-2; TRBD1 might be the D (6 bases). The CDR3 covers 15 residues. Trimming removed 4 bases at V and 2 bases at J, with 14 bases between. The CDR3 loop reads CASSSGGGGNYGYTF. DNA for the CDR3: TGTGCCAGCAGTTCTGGGGGGGGCGGAAACTATGGCTACACCTTC.

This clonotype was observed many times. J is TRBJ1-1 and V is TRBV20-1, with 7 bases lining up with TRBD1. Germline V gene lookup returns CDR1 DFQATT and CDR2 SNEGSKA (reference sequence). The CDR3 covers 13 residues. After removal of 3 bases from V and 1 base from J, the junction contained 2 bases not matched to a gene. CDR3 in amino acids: CSARGTANTEAFF. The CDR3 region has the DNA TGCAGTGCTAGGGGGACAGCGAACACTGAAGCTTTCTTT.

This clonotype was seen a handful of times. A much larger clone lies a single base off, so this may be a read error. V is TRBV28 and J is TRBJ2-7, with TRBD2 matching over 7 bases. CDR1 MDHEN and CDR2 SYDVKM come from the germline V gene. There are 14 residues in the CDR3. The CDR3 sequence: CASSQLASSSEQYF. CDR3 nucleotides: TGTGCCAGCAGCCAACTAGCGAGCTCCTCCGAGCAGTACTTC.

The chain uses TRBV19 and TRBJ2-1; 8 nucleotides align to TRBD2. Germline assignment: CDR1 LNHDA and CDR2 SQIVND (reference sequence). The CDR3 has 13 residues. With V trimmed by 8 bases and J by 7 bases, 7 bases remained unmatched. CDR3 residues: CASAGTSLNEQFF. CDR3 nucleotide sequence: TGTGCCAGTGCAGGGACTAGTTTGAATGAGCAGTTCTTC.

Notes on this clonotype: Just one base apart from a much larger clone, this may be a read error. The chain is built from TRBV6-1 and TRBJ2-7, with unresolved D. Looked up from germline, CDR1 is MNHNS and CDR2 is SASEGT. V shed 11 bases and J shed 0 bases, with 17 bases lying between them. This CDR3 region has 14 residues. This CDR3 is CAGTSGDSSYEQYF. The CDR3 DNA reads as TGTGCCGGCACGTCTGGGGATAGCTCCTACGAGCAGTACTTC.

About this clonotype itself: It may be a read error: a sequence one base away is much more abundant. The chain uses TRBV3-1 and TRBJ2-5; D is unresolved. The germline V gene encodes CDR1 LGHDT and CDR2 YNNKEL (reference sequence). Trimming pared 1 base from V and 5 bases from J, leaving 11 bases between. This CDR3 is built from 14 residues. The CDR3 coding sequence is TGTGCCAGCAGCCAAGCTACGGCGGAGGAGACCCAGTACTTC. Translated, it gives CASSQATAEETQYF.

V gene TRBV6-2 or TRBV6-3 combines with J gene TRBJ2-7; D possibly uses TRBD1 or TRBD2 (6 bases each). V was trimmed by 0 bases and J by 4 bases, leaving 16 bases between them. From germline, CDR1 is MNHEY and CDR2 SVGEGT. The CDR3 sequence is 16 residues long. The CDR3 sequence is CASSYSGRVGGYEQYF. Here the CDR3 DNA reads TGTGCCAGCAGTTACTCTGGCCGGGTAGGGGGGTACGAGCAGTACTTC.

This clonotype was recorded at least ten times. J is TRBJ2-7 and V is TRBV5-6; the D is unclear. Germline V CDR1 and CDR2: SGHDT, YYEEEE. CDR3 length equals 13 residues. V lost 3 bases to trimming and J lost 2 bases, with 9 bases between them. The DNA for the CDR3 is TGTGCCAGCAGCTGGGGATCCACCTACGAGCAGTACTTC. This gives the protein CASSWGSTYEQYF.

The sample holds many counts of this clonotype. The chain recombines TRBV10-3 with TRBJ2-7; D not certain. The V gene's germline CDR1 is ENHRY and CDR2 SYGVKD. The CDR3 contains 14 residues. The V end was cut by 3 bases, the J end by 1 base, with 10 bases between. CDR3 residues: CAISDPGKSYEQYF. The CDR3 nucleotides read TGTGCCATCAGTGACCCCGGCAAGTCCTACGAGCAGTACTTC.